The T cell receptor (beta chain) under discussion was sequenced for a study of beta chain features in type 1 diabetes. This clone was seen more than once but under ten times. Expressed TCRB transcripts got sequenced, as all isolated RNA was reverse transcribed. Here immunoSEQ multiplex PCR was the method, and the copy in TCRdb shows in-frame clones only, minus some. The data show 300,000 to 450,000 clones, around a fifth seen once. Sorted populations all had greater than 98% purity. Germline V gene sequence: CDR1 KGHSH, CDR2 LQKENI. This CDR3 is 16 amino acids long. V dropped 6 bases and J dropped 3; count of bases not matched to a gene: 11.

The chain couples TRBV18 to TRBJ1-5; the match to TRBD1 covers 7 bases. This TCR was sampled from a woman under 30 in good health. The material sequenced was naive CD4+ T cells from blood. CDR3 sequence (DNA): TGTGCCAGCTCGTTAAGACCGGGACAGCACAATCAGCCCCAGCATTTT. This codes for CASSLRPGQHNQPQHF.